A single sample gave rise to the 3 T cell receptor beta chains below, sequenced in a study of T cells after yellow fever vaccination. Each CDR3 protein gets one entry after TCRdb re-called the 5' RACE reads with MiXCR. In the table there are around 600,000 distinct CDR3 sequences, 9% to 15% of which are singletons. Sample: PBMCs, taken on the day of the yellow fever booster vaccination. The receptors were gathered from a man aged 25 to 45 who received the YFV17D yellow fever vaccine.

This clonotype has more than one count but fewer than ten. This chain connects TRBV7-2 to TRBJ2-2; D not certain. CDR3 length: 14 amino acids. Germline V lookup: CDR1 SGHTA, CDR2 FQGNSA. Trimming removed 2 bases at V and 4 bases at J, with 8 bases between. Here the CDR3 DNA reads TGTGCCAGCAGCTTAAGCCAGGTCACCGGGGAGCTGTTTTTT. Residues: CASSLSQVTGELFF.

The chain employs TRBV7-9 and TRBJ2-7; either TRBD1 or TRBD2 may supply D (5 bases each). V gave up 10 bases and J gave up 3 bases, with 19 bases separating them. The CDR3 covers 14 residues. Germline V CDR1 and CDR2: SEHNR, FQNEAQ (reference sequence). DNA for the CDR3: TGTGCCATCGGCCCGAGGGGCCTCTGCTACGAGCAGTACTTC. Encoded protein: CAIGPRGLCYEQYF. The whole variable domain, remainder taken from reference TRBV7-9 and TRBJ2-7, is DTGVSQNPRHKITKRGQNVTFRCDPISEHNRLYWYRQTLGQGPEFLTYFQNEAQLEKSRLLSDRFSAERPKGSFSTLEIQRTEQGDSAMYLCAIGPRGLCYEQYFGPGTRLTVT.

This clonotype was counted only a few times. This chain joins TRBV7-2 and TRBJ1-1, with D uncertain. The CDR3 covers 12 residues. Trimming shortened V by 3 bases and J by 2 bases, and 4 bases separated the two germline ends. Germline CDR1 SGHTA, CDR2 FQGNSA. The CDR3 nucleotides read TGTGCCAGCAGCTTTCCTAACACTGAAGCTTTCTTT. This gives the protein CASSFPNTEAFF.